Shown below are 20 T cell receptor beta chains from a single sample sequenced in a study of vaccination effects on CD4 cells after COVID-19. Antigens for these TCRs are unknown. Generated by immunoSEQ multiplex PCR, the TCRdb table keeps only in-frame clones and is missing some. The data hold approximately 26,000 clones, with 69% observed a single time. With the ViraFEST assay, the study expanded antigen-specific CD4+ T cells using viral peptide pools, then sequenced them. Cultured cells yielded isolated CD4+ T cells after 10 to 11 days. It was between March and December 2020 that the person had a SARS-CoV-2 infection confirmed by PCR. This specimen consisted of CD4+ T cells from PBMCs cultured with SARS-CoV-2 spike peptides, obtained before COVID-19 vaccination. Source of these receptors: a human donor who had a prior SARS-CoV-2 infection.

This clone is deemed medium-sized. This chain links TRBV3-1 (or the pseudogene TRBV3-2) with TRBJ2-7; the D gene is possibly TRBD2 (6 bases). This CDR3 region has 11 residues. CDR1 is LGHDT, CDR2 YNNKEL, per germline (reference sequence). Trimming took 3 bases from V and 7 from J, leaving 7 bases between them. The CDR3 DNA reads TGTGCCAGCAGCCAGACTAGAGAGCAGTACTTC. This translates into CASSQTREQYF.

This clone has more than one count but fewer than ten. The chain joins TRBV7-3 to TRBJ2-1; 9 bases fit TRBD2. V lost 3 bases, J lost 8 bases, and 5 bases stayed unmatched. This CDR3 contains 14 residues. Germline loops: CDR1 SGHTA, CDR2 FQGTGA. DNA for the CDR3: TGTGCCAGCAGCTTTAGCGGGAGCGTCTATGAGCAGTTCTTC. The encoded protein is CASSFSGSVYEQFF.

This clone was seen only a few times. This sequence joins TRBV5-1 and TRBJ2-2; D perhaps matches TRBD2 (5 bases). V gave up 4 bases and J gave up 3 bases, with 10 bases separating them. The CDR3 covers 14 residues. Germline V CDR1 and CDR2: SGHRS, YFSETQ. The CDR3 DNA reads TGCGCCAGCAGCCCTCGGACTTACACCGGGGAGCTGTTTTTT. This gives the protein CASSPRTYTGELFF.

This clone was picked up a small number of times. The chain has TRBV7-2 and TRBJ2-2; weak D call: TRBD1 (6 bases). Trimming left V 6 bases short and J 2 bases short, with 13 bases between. CDR3 length equals 15 residues. The germline V gene has CDR1 SGHTA and CDR2 FQGNSA. CDR3 coding DNA: TGTGCCAGCAGGCAATCGGGACAAAACACCGGGGAGCTGTTTTTT. Protein product: CASRQSGQNTGELFF.

This clone was found once. The CDR3: CASSLTGNTGELFF. CDR3 in DNA: TGTGCCAGCAGCTTGACGGGGAACACCGGGGAGCTGTTTTTT. V and J are TRBV7-9 and TRBJ2-2; the D is unclear. Germline V gene lookup returns CDR1 SEHNR and CDR2 FQNEAQ (reference sequence). This CDR3 is built from 14 residues. V was pared by 3 bases and J by 1 base, with 6 bases between. The full variable domain, with the rest looked up from reference TRBV7-9 and TRBJ2-2, is DTGVSQNPRHKITKRGQNVTFRCDPISEHNRLYWYRQTLGQGPEFLTYFQNEAQLEKSRLLSDRFSAERPKGSFSTLEIQRTEQGDSAMYLCASSLTGNTGELFFGEGSRLTVL.

This chain uses TRBV7-2 with TRBJ2-3; the D call may be TRBD1 or TRBD2 (6 bases each). The germline V and J ends were trimmed by 1 base and 1 base, with 15 bases remaining between them. The CDR3 runs to 17 residues. The V gene's germline CDR1 is SGHTA and CDR2 FQGNSA. CDR3 loop: CASSLVGWGAGTDTQYF. Here the CDR3 DNA reads TGTGCCAGCAGCTTAGTTGGCTGGGGGGCAGGCACAGATACGCAGTATTTT.

This clone was found once. The gene calls are TRBV4-1 and TRBJ1-2; TRBD1 matches 10 bases. With V trimmed by 1 base and J by 8 bases, 4 bases remained unmatched. The CDR3 is made up of 14 amino acids. Germline assignment: CDR1 MGHRA and CDR2 YSYEKL. Here the CDR3 reads CASSQVDRGIGYTF. In nucleotides, the CDR3 is TGCGCCAGCAGCCAAGTGGACAGGGGGATAGGCTACACCTTC.

The chain joins TRBV7-2 to TRBJ2-7, with TRBD2 matching 12 bases. CDR1 SGHTA and CDR2 FQGNSA come from the germline V gene. V shed 3 bases, J shed 4 bases, and the junction held 10 bases outside the gene matches. CDR3 size: 17 residues. As DNA, the CDR3 is TGTGCCAGCAGCTTTATAAGCGCCGGGACTAGCGGGTACGAGCAGTACTTC. As protein: CASSFISAGTSGYEQYF.

This clone was recorded a few times. The CDR3 bases are TGTGCCAGCAGTGAAAGGGGGACAGGGGGCTACGAGCAGTACTTC. This encodes CASSERGTGGYEQYF. V and J are TRBV6-1 and TRBJ2-7; TRBD1 matches 11 bases. Germline V CDR1 and CDR2: MNHNS, SASEGT. The V gene end was trimmed by 2 bases and the J gene end by 3 bases; junction bases not matched to a gene: 3. The CDR3 is 15 residues long.

The V call is TRBV18, the J call TRBJ1-6, with 7 bases fitting TRBD1. V was pared by 3 bases and J by 8 bases, with 4 bases of the junction left unmatched. The CDR3 sequence is 14 residues long. Germline loops: CDR1 KGHSH, CDR2 LQKENI. This chain's CDR3 is CASSPQGEDSPLHF. The CDR3 nucleotides read TGTGCCAGCTCACCTCAGGGGGAGGATTCACCCCTCCACTTT.

This clone was found a few times. The J gene is TRBJ1-2, the V gene TRBV9; no reliable D call. Trimming pared 0 bases from V and 8 bases from J, leaving 14 bases between. The germline gives CDR1 SGDLS, CDR2 YYNGEE. CDR3 length equals 14 residues. The CDR3 spells CASSVDLQPGGYTF. CDR3 nucleotide sequence: TGTGCCAGCAGCGTAGATCTCCAGCCGGGGGGCTACACCTTC.

This clone was seen a few times. The genes are TRBV27 and TRBJ1-1; possibly TRBD1 for D (6 bases). Germline V gene data show CDR1 as MNHEY and CDR2 as SMNVEV (reference sequence). CDR3 length: 13 amino acids. Trimming removed 5 bases at V and 5 bases at J, with 12 bases between. In nucleotides, the CDR3 is TGTGCCAGCAGTATCAGGGGATTAACTGAAGCTTTCTTT. This gives the protein CASSIRGLTEAFF.

The gene calls are TRBV2 and TRBJ1-5, with D maybe TRBD1 (5 bases). The length of the CDR3 is 14 residues. Deletions cut 3 bases from V and 9 bases from J, with 15 bases between. Germline V gene sequence: CDR1 SNHLY, CDR2 FYNNEI. CDR3 DNA sequence: TGTGCCAGCAGTGAGGGGGTCCGGATGGGGCCCCAGCATTTT. Translation gives CASSEGVRMGPQHF.

The rearrangement links TRBV7-9 to TRBJ2-3; TRBD2 matches at 7 bases. Germline V gives CDR1 SEHNR, CDR2 FQNEAQ (reference sequence). This CDR3 is 17 amino acids long. V lost 5 bases and J lost 2; bases outside the gene matches: 13. CDR3 nucleotide sequence: TGTGCCAGCAGCACATCCGGGACTACCCTGCACACAGATACGCAGTATTTT. Protein: CASSTSGTTLHTDTQYF.

The rearrangement joins TRBV1 to TRBJ2-3; no DNA check was done on the table's D call, TRBD2. TRBV1 is an annotated pseudogene. This CDR3 has 15 amino acids. In DNA form, the CDR3 reads TGCACCAGCAGCCTAAAGCGGCCGAGCACAGATACGCAGTATTTT. Translated: CTSSLKRPSTDTQYF.

The chain combines TRBV11-3 with TRBJ2-1, with D possibly TRBD2 on 6 matching bases. Looked up from germline, CDR1 is SGHNT and CDR2 is YENEEA. Deletions cut 5 bases from V and 3 bases from J, with 11 bases between. The CDR3 sequence is 14 residues long. In DNA, the CDR3 is TGTGCCAGCAGCCGCGGGACCAACTACAATGAGCAGTTCTTC. Residues: CASSRGTNYNEQFF.

The V gene is TRBV29-1, the J gene TRBJ2-3; 8 bases align to TRBD2. The CDR3 runs 13 residues. Germline assignment: CDR1 SQVTM and CDR2 ANQGSEA. V was clipped by 7 bases and J by 1 base; unmatched bases: 4. The CDR3 coding sequence is TGCAGCGGGGATAGCGGGGGCACAGATACGCAGTATTTT. Protein product: CSGDSGGTDTQYF.

The chain links TRBV12-5 to TRBJ2-1, with TRBD2 identical over 8 bases. The CDR3 is 16 amino acids. Losses at the gene ends were 1 base for V and 2 bases for J; bases not matched to a gene: 4. Germline CDR1 reads LGHNT; CDR2 reads FRNRAP. The CDR3 nucleotides read TGTGCTAGTGGTTTGGCCCTAGCGGGTACCTACAATGAGCAGTTCTTC. Protein sequence: CASGLALAGTYNEQFF.

The chain joins TRBV9 to TRBJ2-1, with 8 bases fitting TRBD1. CDR1 and CDR2 from the germline V gene are SGDLS and YYNGEE. Germline trimming cut 5 bases from V and 6 bases from J; bases unmatched to any gene: 13. The CDR3 runs to 16 residues. The CDR3 sequence is CASSIQGDQGGNEQFF. The DNA of the CDR3 is TGTGCCAGCAGTATACAGGGGGACCAGGGGGGCAATGAGCAGTTCTTC. Looking up the rest from reference TRBV9 and TRBJ2-1 gives the full variable domain: DSGVTQTPKHLITATGQRVTLRCSPRSGDLSVYWYQQSLDQGLQFLIQYYNGEERAKGNILERFSAQQFPDLHSELNLSSLELGDSALYFCASSIQGDQGGNEQFFGPGTRLTVL.

CDR3 in amino acids: CAWSVPSWATGYTF. The DNA of the CDR3 is TGTGCCTGGAGTGTACCCTCATGGGCTACTGGCTACACCTTC. This chain links TRBV30 with TRBJ1-2, with D uncertain. Germline V gives CDR1 GTSNPN, CDR2 SVGIG (reference sequence). The CDR3 has 14 amino acids. V lost 0 bases, J lost 7 bases, and 15 bases lay in between.